The T cell receptor beta chain described here comes from a study of T-cell reconstitution after alpha-beta-depleted transplantation in children. Overall study results and limits: It was reported that alpha-beta T cells came from several hundred expanded graft clones (about two months after transplant). Once a year had passed after transplant, T-cell counts and diversity came mostly from newly produced T cells. Surviving recipient T cells and thymic progenitors produced the high day-60 TCRbeta diversity seen in some patients.

The CDR3 extends over 18 amino acids. Germline CDR1 is SGHVS and CDR2 is FQNEAQ. The ends were cut back, 1 base at V and 2 bases at J, with 17 bases in the middle. In its sample, this clonotype was seen a few times. Its cognate antigen is unknown. A TCRbeta library incorporating unique molecular identifiers was prepared. TCRdb ran MiXCR on the PCR reads and lists one entry per CDR3 protein. The top ten clones hold roughly 2.3% of a sample with fewer than 700,000 distinct CDR3 sequences, under 15% of them seen once. The input for sequencing was PBMCs, mostly from graft donor cells, taken 360 days after TCRalphabeta/CD19-depleted stem cell transplant. The clonotype was recovered from a male patient younger than 18 who had a stem cell transplant for acute myeloid leukemia, so the T cells may come from the graft donor. This sequence joins TRBV7-8 and TRBJ2-2; unclear D gene. The CDR3 reads CASSLGYRQSRNTGELFF. The CDR3 coding sequence is TGTGCCAGCAGCTTAGGGTACCGCCAGAGTCGAAACACCGGGGAGCTGTTTTTT.